This T cell receptor beta chain is from a study of T cells after yellow fever vaccination. This CDR3 spans 14 amino acids. Germline V gives CDR1 WSHSY, CDR2 SAAADI. TCRdb reprocessed the 5' RACE reads with MiXCR, giving one entry per CDR3 protein. The sample yields some 340,000 distinct CDR3 sequences, about 10% seen once. In regard to this clonotype: Germline and junction disagree at one end, which may indicate a read error.

This specimen was CD4+ T cells sorted from PBMCs, taken 45 days after the yellow fever booster vaccination. The sequence was collected from a man between 18 and 35 years old who received the YFV17D yellow fever vaccine. The chain links TRBV10-2 to TRBJ2-3, with 8 bases aligning to TRBD1. This CDR3 is CASREDRGTYTQYF. The CDR3 DNA is TGCGCCAGCAGGGAAGACAGGGGCACATATACGCAGTACTTT.